The T cell receptor beta chain under discussion was sequenced for a study of blood T cells in healthy people across ages. Study-wide points: Per million T cells, the diversity of TCR beta decreased roughly linearly as age advanced. CMV status of donors was unknown, possibly confounding expanded clonotype changes. Aged donors had fewer naive CD4+ cells and lower diversity than long-lived donors.

A second roughly 6 to 12 cycle PCR used barcoded and J-beta primers. Each cDNA molecule carried a tag from a template-switch adaptor that contained 12 random nucleotides. TCRdb re-called the 5' RACE reads through MiXCR, storing one row per CDR3 protein. The table lists approximately 400,000 distinct CDR3 sequences, more than 45% of them singletons. The CDR3 runs 15 residues. Germline CDR1 and CDR2: SGHTA and FQGNSA. With regard to this clonotype: Its antigen is unidentified.

This clonotype originated in a man aged 60 to 69 in good health. The chain combines TRBV7-2 with TRBJ2-5; D perhaps matches TRBD1 (5 bases). The J call could be wrong; TRBJ2-1 is a better fit for the DNA end. Source material: blood. The CDR3 loop is CASSLVRGNQETQFF. In DNA, the CDR3 is TGTGCCAGCAGCCTAGTTAGGGGCAACCAAGAGACCCAGTTCTTC.